The 29 T cell receptor beta chains listed next were all sequenced from one sample in a study of blood T cells in healthy people across ages (dated by TCRdb to between 2015 and 2017). The library relied on 5' RACE. Sequencing took place on an Illumina HiSeq 2500. A second PCR of about 7 to 12 cycles was run with a J-beta primer mix and a sample-barcoded 5' primer. The public reads were reanalyzed by TCRdb: fastp trimming at Q25, MiXCR alignment, in-frame beta chains only. Rows matching on CDR3 protein sequence are summarized as one entry with the most common DNA and genes. The sample has 800,000 to 950,000 distinct CDR3 sequences on record, 25% to 30% of them singletons. The ten largest account for roughly 10% of the sample. The same specimen was also included in a second study, on T cells of mothers and their children.

The sequenced sample consisted of blood. The receptors stem from a woman between 40 and 55 years old in good health.

This chain links TRBV7-2 with TRBJ2-7, with D possibly matching TRBD2 (6 bases). Deletions cut 1 base from V and 3 bases from J, with 10 bases between. The CDR3 runs 14 residues. Germline V lookup: CDR1 SGHTA, CDR2 FQGNSA. CDR3 in amino acids: CASSLGGVDYEQYF. The CDR3 DNA sequence: TGTGCCAGCAGCTTAGGGGGGGTAGACTACGAGCAGTACTTC.

This clonotype has just a few counts. This rearrangement joins TRBV29-1 to TRBJ2-5; a weak D match, TRBD1 (6 bases). The CDR3 totals 13 residues. V shed 4 bases and J shed 6 bases, with 15 bases lying between them. Per germline, CDR1 SQVTM and CDR2 ANQGSEA. In nucleotides, the CDR3 is TGCAGCGTTGCTCGGGCGCAGGGGAAGACCCAGTACTTC. Translated, it gives CSVARAQGKTQYF.

The chain has TRBV29-1 and TRBJ1-1; the match to TRBD1 covers 9 bases. V gave up 7 bases and J gave up 4 bases; unmatched junction bases: 4. This CDR3 is built from 12 residues. Germline lookup yields CDR1 SQVTM and CDR2 ANQGSEA. The CDR3 loop reads CSETGGFTEAFF. CDR3 DNA sequence: TGCAGCGAGACAGGGGGTTTCACTGAAGCTTTCTTT.

This clonotype was counted ten times or more. The chain couples TRBV27 to TRBJ2-7; possible D gene TRBD1, 5 bases. This CDR3 has 15 residues. CDR1 is MNHEY and CDR2 is SMNVEV in the germline V gene (reference sequence). V was trimmed by 1 base and J by 7 bases, leaving 17 bases between them. CDR3 protein: CASSLWQGTRKEQYF. The CDR3 DNA is TGTGCCAGCAGTTTATGGCAGGGCACTCGGAAAGAGCAGTACTTC.

The genes are TRBV2 and TRBJ2-1, with 7 bases aligning to TRBD1. Trimming at V came to 6 bases and at J to 8 bases, leaving 4 bases not matched to a gene. Germline CDR1 is SNHLY and CDR2 is FYNNEI. CDR3 size: 12 residues. CDR3 protein: CASRATGDEQFF. In DNA form, the CDR3 reads TGTGCCAGCAGAGCCACAGGGGATGAGCAGTTCTTC.

There are many counts of this clonotype. The chain joins TRBV20-1 to TRBJ1-2; TRBD1 matches 7 bases. Trimming at V came to 0 bases and at J to 1 base, leaving 11 bases not matched to a gene. CDR3 size: 17 residues. CDR1 is DFQATT, CDR2 SNEGSKA, per germline (reference sequence). The CDR3 protein is CSARDTLGDRSNYGYTF. CDR3 nucleotides: TGCAGTGCTAGAGACACTCTCGGGGACAGAAGTAACTATGGCTACACCTTC.

The chain is built from TRBV6-5 and TRBJ2-3; either TRBD1 or TRBD2 may fit D (5 bases each). CDR3 length: 14 amino acids. V lost 3 bases, J lost 1 base, and 8 bases lay in between. CDR1 is MNHEY and CDR2 is SVGAGI in the germline V gene. CDR3 bases: TGTGCCAGCAGTTATACGGGGCGCACAGATACGCAGTATTTT. It translates to CASSYTGRTDTQYF.

In its sample, this clonotype was seen many times. The chain carries TRBV28 and TRBJ1-1; maybe TRBD1 (5 bases). CDR3 length: 11 residues. V lost 10 bases and J 8 bases, leaving 14 bases between the germline ends. Germline V gives CDR1 MDHEN, CDR2 SYDVKM. In DNA, the CDR3 is TGTGCCACCAGGGTGAAGATCGAAGCTTTCTTT. It codes for CATRVKIEAFF. Full variable domain (remainder filled in from reference TRBV28 and TRBJ1-1): DVKVTQSSRYLVKRTGEKVFLECVQDMDHENMFWYRQDPGLGLRLIYFSYDVKMKEKGDIPEGYSVSREKKERFSLILESASTNQTSMYLCATRVKIEAFFGQGTRLTVV.

Points on this clonotype: The junction and the germline gene differ at one end; a read error may be behind it. Written as DNA, the CDR3 is TGTGCTAGCAGCCCCGGGACTAGTCGCTGCAATGAGCAGTTCTTC. This sequence encodes CASSPGTSRCNEQFF. J is TRBJ2-1 and V is TRBV7-7; TRBD2 aligns across 8 bases. The CDR3 covers 15 residues. In germline, CDR1 is SSHAT, CDR2 FNYEAQ (reference sequence).

This clonotype was picked up many times. The chain carries TRBV6-6 and TRBJ1-2; D uncertain. In germline, CDR1 is MNHNY, CDR2 SVGAGI (reference sequence). The CDR3 has 15 residues. The V gene lost 6 bases and the J gene lost 1 base, with 15 bases spanning the gap. The CDR3 DNA reads TGTGCCAGCAGACGGATGATGAACCTTAACTATGGCTACACCTTC. Protein product: CASRRMMNLNYGYTF.

The chain employs TRBV5-1 and TRBJ2-7; 7 bases are a match to TRBD1. The junction had 4 bases not matched to a gene; V was cut back by 0 bases and J by 1 base. Germline V CDR1 and CDR2: SGHRS, YFSETQ. The CDR3 extends over 15 amino acids. The CDR3 DNA follows: TGCGCCAGCAGCTTGGGAGGGGGCGATTCCTACGAGCAGTACTTC. This gives the protein CASSLGGGDSYEQYF.

This clonotype was detected many times. The chain links TRBV3-1 to TRBJ2-3; D possibly corresponds to TRBD2 (6 bases). V was trimmed by 1 base and J by 4 bases, leaving 9 bases between them. This CDR3 spans 14 amino acids. CDR1 is LGHDT, CDR2 YNNKEL, per germline (reference sequence). The CDR3 nucleotides are TGTGCCAGCAGCCAAGGACTAGTTGCAGATACGCAGTATTTT. This encodes CASSQGLVADTQYF.

Note on this clonotype: One junction end disagrees with the germline gene, perhaps due to a read error. V usage is TRBV28 and J usage is TRBJ1-2, with D tentatively TRBD1 (6 bases). This CDR3 region has 15 residues. CDR1 and CDR2 (germline): MDHEN, SYDVKM. CDR3 region: CVSSLGQLNAYGYTF. In DNA, the CDR3 is TGTGTCAGCAGTTTGGGACAACTGAACGCCTATGGCTACACCTTC.

The gene calls are TRBV7-9 and TRBJ1-4; D may be TRBD1 (5 bases). V dropped 5 bases and J dropped 8 bases, with 12 bases sitting between them. The CDR3 consists of 13 residues. The V gene's germline CDR1 is SEHNR and CDR2 FQNEAQ (reference sequence). The CDR3 protein is CASSRTPAEKLFF. Written as DNA, the CDR3 is TGTGCCAGCAGCAGGACACCGGCGGAAAAACTGTTTTTT.

A word on this clonotype: One end of the junction fails to match germline, which may point to a read error. The V and J genes are TRBV7-3 and TRBJ1-1; D is undetermined. The CDR3 covers 14 residues. The germline CDR1 and CDR2 sequences are SGHTA and FQGTGA. The CDR3 DNA is TGTGCCGGCAGCTTAAACAGCTTGAACACTGAAGCTTTCTTT. This codes for CAGSLNSLNTEAFF.

V usage is TRBV20-1 and J usage is TRBJ2-5, with 9 bases that match TRBD2. The CDR3 covers 17 residues. After removal of 2 bases from V and 4 bases from J, the junction contained 14 bases not matched to a gene. CDR1 is DFQATT and CDR2 is SNEGSKA in the germline V gene (reference sequence). CDR3 DNA: TGCAGTGCTAGAAACGCGGAGGGCGGGGGGGCCCGAGAGACCCAGTACTTC. Its protein product is CSARNAEGGGARETQYF.

The chain has TRBV12-3 or TRBV12-4 and TRBJ2-1, with D perhaps being TRBD1 or TRBD2 (5 bases each). The CDR3 spans 12 residues. Trimming shortened V by 3 bases and J by 12 bases, and 12 bases separated the two germline ends. CDR3 sequence reads: CASSLGEFGQFF. CDR3 nucleotides: TGTGCCAGCAGTTTGGGGGAGTTTGGGCAGTTCTTC.

In its sample, this clonotype was seen a few times. The chain joins TRBV20-1 to TRBJ2-1, with D possibly being TRBD1 (6 bases). Per germline, CDR1 DFQATT and CDR2 SNEGSKA (reference sequence). V dropped 6 bases and J dropped 0 bases, with 12 bases sitting between them. The CDR3 sequence is 14 residues long. The CDR3 is CSAIQGSSYNEQFF. Here the CDR3 DNA reads TGCAGTGCAATTCAGGGGAGCTCCTACAATGAGCAGTTCTTC.

This clonotype was observed many times. This rearrangement joins TRBV12-3 or TRBV12-4 to TRBJ2-5, with D possibly matching TRBD2 (5 bases). This CDR3 is 13 amino acids long. The V gene lost 3 bases and the J gene lost 4 bases, with 9 bases spanning the gap. The CDR3 bases are TGTGCCAGCAGTTTTGGTCGGGGAGAGACCCAGTACTTC. It translates to CASSFGRGETQYF.

This clonotype came up many times. The chain links TRBV29-1 to TRBJ2-7; the match to TRBD1 covers 8 bases. The J segment lost 5 bases and the V segment lost 6 bases, leaving 9 bases of the junction unmatched. The CDR3 contains 13 residues. The germline CDR1 and CDR2 sequences are SQVTM and ANQGSEA. Here the CDR3 reads CSVPDRVSHEQYF. Here the CDR3 DNA reads TGCAGCGTGCCGGACAGGGTGAGCCACGAGCAGTACTTC.

In DNA form, the CDR3 reads TGTGCCAGCAGCCCAGCGGTGGCCTCTAGCACAGATACGCAGTATTTT. Amino acids: CASSPAVASSTDTQYF. The chain uses TRBV7-8 and TRBJ2-3, with a tentative D call TRBD2 (5 bases). Trimming shortened V by 5 bases and J by 0 bases, and 15 bases separated the two germline ends. This CDR3 has 16 amino acids. Germline loops: CDR1 SGHVS, CDR2 FQNEAQ.

The table lists this clonotype with a few counts. This chain uses TRBV20-1 with TRBJ1-2; the match to TRBD1 covers 7 bases. Germline V gene lookup returns CDR1 DFQATT and CDR2 SNEGSKA (reference sequence). The CDR3 extends over 13 amino acids. With V trimmed by 3 bases and J by 2 bases, 3 bases remained unmatched. The CDR3 loop reads CSASATGNYGYTF. CDR3 coding DNA: TGCAGTGCTAGCGCGACAGGGAACTATGGCTACACCTTC.

This clonotype was counted between two and nine times. The chain carries TRBV6-5 and TRBJ2-7; D is undetermined. The assigned J gene may be wrong: the sequence end matches TRBJ2-5 better. CDR3 length equals 13 residues. The germline CDR1 and CDR2 sequences are MNHEY and SVGAGI. As DNA, the CDR3 is TGTGCCATCAAAAGGGCCGGTGGAGAGACCCAGTACTTC. Encoded protein: CAIKRAGGETQYF.

This clonotype was detected ten times or more. The chain combines TRBV7-9 with TRBJ2-7, with 8 bases identical to TRBD2. Germline-derived CDR1 and CDR2 are SEHNR and FQNEAQ (reference sequence). V was clipped by 1 base and J by 2 bases; unmatched bases: 16. This CDR3 is built from 19 residues. CDR3 DNA: TGTGCCAGCAGCTTAGGCGGAGCGGGGGACTTCCGAACCGCCTACGAGCAGTACTTC. Its protein is CASSLGGAGDFRTAYEQYF.

This clonotype appeared a few times. The chain has TRBV20-1 and TRBJ1-6, with D unclear. The V and J ends lost 0 bases and 7 bases respectively, with 13 bases between them. Per germline, CDR1 DFQATT and CDR2 SNEGSKA (reference sequence). The CDR3 sequence is 15 residues long. The CDR3: CSARDLVSWNSPLHF. In DNA form, the CDR3 reads TGCAGTGCTAGAGATCTCGTCAGCTGGAATTCACCCCTCCACTTT.

The table lists this clonotype with a few counts. This chain connects TRBV20-1 to TRBJ2-3, with 7 nucleotides matching TRBD1. This CDR3 is 14 amino acids long. V dropped 0 bases and J dropped 6; count of bases not matched to a gene: 6. Germline V gene sequence: CDR1 DFQATT, CDR2 SNEGSKA (reference sequence). The CDR3: CSARDLQGMDTQYF. The DNA for the CDR3 is TGCAGTGCTAGAGATCTACAGGGGATGGATACGCAGTATTTT.

The gene calls are TRBV27 and TRBJ2-7, with D possibly TRBD2 on 5 matching bases. The CDR3 extends over 14 amino acids. Germline lookup yields CDR1 MNHEY and CDR2 SMNVEV (reference sequence). Between the trimmed V and J ends, which lost 3 bases and 0 bases, there was a span of 9 bases. CDR3 in amino acids: CASSFKGSSYEQYF. For the CDR3, the DNA is TGTGCCAGCAGTTTCAAAGGGAGCTCCTACGAGCAGTACTTC.

In its sample, this clonotype was seen a few times. This chain joins TRBV20-1 and TRBJ1-6; 7 nucleotides agree with TRBD1. The CDR3 length is 17 residues. V lost 0 bases and J lost 0; bases outside the gene matches: 5. Germline CDR1 and CDR2: DFQATT and SNEGSKA (reference sequence). The CDR3 sequence: CSARDGTDSSYNSPLHF. The CDR3 DNA sequence: TGCAGTGCTAGAGATGGGACAGATAGCTCCTATAATTCACCCCTCCACTTT.

The V gene is TRBV7-2, the J gene TRBJ2-7, with 11 bases identical to TRBD1. The J call could be wrong; TRBJ2-5 is a better fit for the DNA end. Germline values: CDR1 SGHTA, CDR2 FQGNSA. The CDR3 contains 15 residues. CDR3 in DNA: TGTGCCAGCAGCAGGGACAGGGGGGAAGAAGAGACCCAGTACTTC. It translates to CASSRDRGEEETQYF.